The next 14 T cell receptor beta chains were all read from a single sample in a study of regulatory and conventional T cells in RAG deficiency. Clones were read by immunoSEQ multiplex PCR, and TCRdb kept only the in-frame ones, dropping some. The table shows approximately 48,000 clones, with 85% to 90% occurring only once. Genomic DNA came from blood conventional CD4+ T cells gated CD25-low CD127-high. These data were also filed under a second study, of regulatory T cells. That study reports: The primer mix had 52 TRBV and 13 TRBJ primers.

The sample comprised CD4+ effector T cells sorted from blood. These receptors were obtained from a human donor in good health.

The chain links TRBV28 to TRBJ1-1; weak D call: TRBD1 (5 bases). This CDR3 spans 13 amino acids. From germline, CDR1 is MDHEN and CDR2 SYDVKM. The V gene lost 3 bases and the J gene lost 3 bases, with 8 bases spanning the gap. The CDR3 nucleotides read TGTGCCAGCAGTTTCTCCAGGGACACTGAAGCTTTCTTT. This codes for CASSFSRDTEAFF.

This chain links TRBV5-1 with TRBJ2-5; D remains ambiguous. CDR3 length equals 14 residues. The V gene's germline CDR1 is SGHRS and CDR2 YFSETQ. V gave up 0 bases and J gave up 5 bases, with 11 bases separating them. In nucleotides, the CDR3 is TGCGCCAGCAGCTTGGGTCACGGGCGGGAGACCCAGTACTTC. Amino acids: CASSLGHGRETQYF. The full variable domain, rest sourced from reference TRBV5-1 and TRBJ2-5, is KAGVTQTPRYLIKTRGQQVTLSCSPISGHRSVSWYQQTPGQGLQFLFEYFSETQRNKGNFPGRFSGRQFSNSRSEMNVSTLELGDSALYLCASSLGHGRETQYFGPGTRLLVL.

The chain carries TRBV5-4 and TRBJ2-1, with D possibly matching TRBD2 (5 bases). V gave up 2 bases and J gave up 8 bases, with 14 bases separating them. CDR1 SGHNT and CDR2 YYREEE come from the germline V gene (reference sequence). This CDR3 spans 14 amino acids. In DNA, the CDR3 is TGTGCCAGCAGCTTTGTGAGGGAGTCGGATGAGCAGTTCTTC. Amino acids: CASSFVRESDEQFF. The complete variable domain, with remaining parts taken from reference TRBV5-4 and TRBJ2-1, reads ETGVTQSPTHLIKTRGQQVTLRCSSQSGHNTVSWYQQALGQGPQFIFQYYREEENGRGNFPPRFSGLQFPNYSSELNVNALELDDSALYLCASSFVRESDEQFFGPGTRLTVL.

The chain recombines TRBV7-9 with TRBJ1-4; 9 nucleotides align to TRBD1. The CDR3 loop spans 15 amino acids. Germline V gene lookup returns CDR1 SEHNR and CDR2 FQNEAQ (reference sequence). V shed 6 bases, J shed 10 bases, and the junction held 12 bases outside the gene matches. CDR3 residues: CASSPSGQGYGKLFF. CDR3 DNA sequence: TGTGCCAGCAGTCCTAGTGGACAGGGGTACGGAAAACTGTTTTTT.

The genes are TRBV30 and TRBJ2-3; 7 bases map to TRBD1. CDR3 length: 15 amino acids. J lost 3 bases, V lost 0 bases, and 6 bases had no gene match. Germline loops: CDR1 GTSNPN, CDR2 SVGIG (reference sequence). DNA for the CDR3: TGTGCCTGGAGTGTAGAGGGGGCTAAGACAGATACGCAGTATTTT. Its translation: CAWSVEGAKTDTQYF.

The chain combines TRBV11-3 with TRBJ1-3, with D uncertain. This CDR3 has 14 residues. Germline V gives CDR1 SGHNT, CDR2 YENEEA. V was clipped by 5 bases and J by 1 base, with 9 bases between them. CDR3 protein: CASSPPNSGNTIYF. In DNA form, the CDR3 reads TGTGCCAGCAGCCCGCCGAATTCTGGAAACACCATATATTTT.

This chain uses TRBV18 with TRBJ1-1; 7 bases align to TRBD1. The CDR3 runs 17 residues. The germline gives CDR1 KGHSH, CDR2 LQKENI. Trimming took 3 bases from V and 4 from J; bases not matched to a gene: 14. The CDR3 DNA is TGTGCCAGCTCACCCATCCGACAGGGTGGCTCGAGCACTGAAGCTTTCTTT. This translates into CASSPIRQGGSSTEAFF.

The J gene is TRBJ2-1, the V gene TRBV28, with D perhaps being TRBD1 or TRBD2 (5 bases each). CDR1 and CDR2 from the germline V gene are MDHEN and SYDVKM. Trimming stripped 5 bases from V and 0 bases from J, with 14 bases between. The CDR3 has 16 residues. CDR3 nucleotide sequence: TGTGCCAGCAGTGCCGTGATGGGGGTCTCCTACAATGAGCAGTTCTTC. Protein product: CASSAVMGVSYNEQFF.

This chain's CDR3 is CASSAPSEQYF. The CDR3 DNA reads as TGTGCCAGCAGTGCGCCATCCGAGCAGTACTTC. This chain joins TRBV2 and TRBJ2-7; no reliable D call. The CDR3 length is 11 residues. The V end was cut by 4 bases, the J end by 6 bases, with 7 bases between. Germline CDR1 reads SNHLY; CDR2 reads FYNNEI.

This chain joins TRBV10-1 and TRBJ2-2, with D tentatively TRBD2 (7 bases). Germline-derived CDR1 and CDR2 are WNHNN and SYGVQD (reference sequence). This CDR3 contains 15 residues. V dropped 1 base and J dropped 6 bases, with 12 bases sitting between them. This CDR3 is CASSEWGGRSGELFF. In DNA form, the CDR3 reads TGCGCCAGCAGTGAGTGGGGGGGGCGTTCCGGGGAGCTGTTTTTT.

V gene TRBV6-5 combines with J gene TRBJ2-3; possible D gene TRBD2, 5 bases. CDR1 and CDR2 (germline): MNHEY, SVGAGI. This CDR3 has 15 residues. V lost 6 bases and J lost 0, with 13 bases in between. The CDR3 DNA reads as TGTGCCAGCAGACTAGGGAGCACCAGCACAGATACGCAGTATTTT. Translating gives CASRLGSTSTDTQYF.

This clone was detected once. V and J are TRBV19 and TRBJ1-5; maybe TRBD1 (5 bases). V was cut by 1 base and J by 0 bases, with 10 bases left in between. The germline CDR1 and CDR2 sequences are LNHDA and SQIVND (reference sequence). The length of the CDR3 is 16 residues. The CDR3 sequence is CASSIGRGSSNQPQHF. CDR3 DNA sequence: TGTGCCAGTAGTATAGGAAGGGGATCTAGCAATCAGCCCCAGCATTTT. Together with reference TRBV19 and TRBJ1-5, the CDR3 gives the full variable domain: DGGITQSPKYLFRKEGQNVTLSCEQNLNHDAMYWYRQDPGQGLRLIYYSQIVNDFQKGDIAEGYSVSREKKESFPLTVTSAQKNPTAFYLCASSIGRGSSNQPQHFGDGTRLSIL.

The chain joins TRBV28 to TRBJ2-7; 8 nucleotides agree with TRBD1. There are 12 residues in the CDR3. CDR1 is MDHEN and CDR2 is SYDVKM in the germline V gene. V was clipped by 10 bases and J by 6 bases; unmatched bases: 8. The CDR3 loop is CATRQGLREQYF. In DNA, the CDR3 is TGTGCCACCCGACAGGGGTTACGCGAGCAGTACTTC.

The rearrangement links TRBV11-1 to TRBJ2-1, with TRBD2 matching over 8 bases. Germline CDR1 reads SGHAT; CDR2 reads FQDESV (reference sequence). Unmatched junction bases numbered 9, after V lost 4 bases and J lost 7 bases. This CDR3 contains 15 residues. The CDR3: CASSSAAGVGNEQFF. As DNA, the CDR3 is TGTGCCAGCAGCTCAGCAGCGGGAGTAGGAAATGAGCAGTTCTTC.